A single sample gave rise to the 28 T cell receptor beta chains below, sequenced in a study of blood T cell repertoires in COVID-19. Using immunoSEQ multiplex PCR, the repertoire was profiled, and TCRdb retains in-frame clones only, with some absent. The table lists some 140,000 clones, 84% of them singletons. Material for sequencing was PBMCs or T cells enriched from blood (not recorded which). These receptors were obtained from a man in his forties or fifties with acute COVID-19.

This chain's CDR3 is CASSQFSGGHFSGANVLTF. The CDR3 DNA sequence: TGTGCCAGCAGCCAATTCAGCGGGGGCCACTTCTCTGGGGCCAACGTCCTGACTTTC. The V and J genes are TRBV4-2 and TRBJ2-6; 8 positions agree with TRBD2. Losses at the gene ends were 2 bases for V and 0 bases for J; bases not matched to a gene: 9. The CDR3 is made up of 19 amino acids. Germline V gives CDR1 LGHNA, CDR2 YNFKEQ.

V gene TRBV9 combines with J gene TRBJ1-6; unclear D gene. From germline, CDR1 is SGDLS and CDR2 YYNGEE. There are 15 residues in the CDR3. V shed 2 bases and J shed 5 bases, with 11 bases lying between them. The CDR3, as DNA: TGTGCCAGCAGCGTTGACATGACGGATAATTCACCCCTCCACTTT. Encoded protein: CASSVDMTDNSPLHF.

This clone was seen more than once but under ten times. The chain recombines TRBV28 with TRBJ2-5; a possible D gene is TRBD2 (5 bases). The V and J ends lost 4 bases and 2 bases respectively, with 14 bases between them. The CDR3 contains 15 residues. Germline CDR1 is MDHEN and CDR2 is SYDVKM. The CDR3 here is CASSYTMSGQETQYF. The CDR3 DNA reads TGTGCCAGCAGTTACACAATGAGCGGACAAGAGACCCAGTACTTC.

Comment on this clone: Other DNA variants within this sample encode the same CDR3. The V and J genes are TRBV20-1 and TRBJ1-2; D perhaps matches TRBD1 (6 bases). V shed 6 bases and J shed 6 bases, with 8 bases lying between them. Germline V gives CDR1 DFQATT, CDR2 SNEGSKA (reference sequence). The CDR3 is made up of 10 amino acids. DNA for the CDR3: TGCAGTGCGTACAGGGATGGCTACACCTTC. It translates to CSAYRDGYTF.

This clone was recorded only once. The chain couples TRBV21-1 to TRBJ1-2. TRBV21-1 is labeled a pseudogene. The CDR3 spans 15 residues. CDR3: CASSKSGTRNYGYTF. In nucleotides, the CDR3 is TGTGCCAGCAGCAAAAGCGGGACCCGTAACTATGGCTACACCTTC.

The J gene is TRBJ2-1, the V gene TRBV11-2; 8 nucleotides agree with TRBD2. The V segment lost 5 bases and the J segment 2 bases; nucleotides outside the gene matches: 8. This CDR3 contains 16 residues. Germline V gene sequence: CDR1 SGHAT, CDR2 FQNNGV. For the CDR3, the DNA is TGTGCCAGCAGCAAACCGGGACTAGGTCCCTACAATGAGCAGTTCTTC. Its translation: CASSKPGLGPYNEQFF.

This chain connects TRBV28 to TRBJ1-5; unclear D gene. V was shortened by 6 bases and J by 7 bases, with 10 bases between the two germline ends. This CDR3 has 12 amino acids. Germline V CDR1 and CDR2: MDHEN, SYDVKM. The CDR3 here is CASSVGNQPQHF. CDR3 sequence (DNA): TGTGCCAGCAGCGTCGGGAACCAGCCCCAGCATTTT. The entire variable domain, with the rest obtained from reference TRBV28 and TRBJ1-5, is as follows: DVKVTQSSRYLVKRTGEKVFLECVQDMDHENMFWYRQDPGLGLRLIYFSYDVKMKEKGDIPEGYSVSREKKERFSLILESASTNQTSMYLCASSVGNQPQHFGDGTRLSIL.

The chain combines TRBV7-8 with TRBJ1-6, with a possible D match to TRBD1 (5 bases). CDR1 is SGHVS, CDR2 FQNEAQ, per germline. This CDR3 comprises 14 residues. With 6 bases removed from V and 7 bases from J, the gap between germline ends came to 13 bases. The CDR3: CASRTGLNNSPLHF. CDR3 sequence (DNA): TGTGCCAGCAGGACGGGACTAAACAATTCACCCCTCCACTTT. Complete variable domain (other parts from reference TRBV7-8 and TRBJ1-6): GAGVSQSPRYKVAKRGQDVALRCDPISGHVSLFWYQQALGQGPEFLTYFQNEAQLDKSGLPSDRFFAERPEGSVSTLKIQRTQQEDSAVYLCASRTGLNNSPLHFGNGTRLTVT.

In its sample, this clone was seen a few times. The CDR3 DNA follows: TGTGCCAGCAGCTCTAAGGGGCAGCCCCAGGGCTACACTGAAGCTTTCTTT. This gives the protein CASSSKGQPQGYTEAFF. This chain links TRBV7-9 with TRBJ1-1, with D perhaps matching TRBD1 (5 bases). V was shortened by 4 bases and J by 3 bases, with 21 bases between the two germline ends. CDR3 length: 17 residues. Germline CDR1 SEHNR, CDR2 FQNEAQ (reference sequence).

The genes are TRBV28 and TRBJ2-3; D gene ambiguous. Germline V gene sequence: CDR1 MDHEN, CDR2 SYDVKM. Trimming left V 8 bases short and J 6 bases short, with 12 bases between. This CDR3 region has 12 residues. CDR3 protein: CASGHITDTQYF. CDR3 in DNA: TGTGCCAGCGGCCACATTACCGATACGCAGTATTTT. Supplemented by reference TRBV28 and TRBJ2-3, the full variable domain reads DVKVTQSSRYLVKRTGEKVFLECVQDMDHENMFWYRQDPGLGLRLIYFSYDVKMKEKGDIPEGYSVSREKKERFSLILESASTNQTSMYLCASGHITDTQYFGPGTRLTVL.

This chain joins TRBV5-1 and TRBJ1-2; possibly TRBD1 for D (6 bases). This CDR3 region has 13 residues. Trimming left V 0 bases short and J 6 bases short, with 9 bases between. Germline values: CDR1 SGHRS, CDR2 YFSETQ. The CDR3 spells CASSLDRENGYTF. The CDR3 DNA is TGCGCCAGCAGCTTGGACAGGGAGAATGGCTACACCTTC.

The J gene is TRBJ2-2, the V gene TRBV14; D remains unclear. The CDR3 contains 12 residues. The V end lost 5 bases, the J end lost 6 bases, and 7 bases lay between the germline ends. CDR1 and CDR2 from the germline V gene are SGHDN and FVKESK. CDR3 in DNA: TGTGCCAGCAGCTGGGCATCCGGGGAGCTGTTTTTT. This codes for CASSWASGELFF. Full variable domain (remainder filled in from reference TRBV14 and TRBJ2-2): EAGVTQFPSHSVIEKGQTVTLRCDPISGHDNLYWYRRVMGKEIKFLLHFVKESKQDESGMPNNRFLAERTGGTYSTLKVQPAELEDSGVYFCASSWASGELFFGEGSRLTVL.

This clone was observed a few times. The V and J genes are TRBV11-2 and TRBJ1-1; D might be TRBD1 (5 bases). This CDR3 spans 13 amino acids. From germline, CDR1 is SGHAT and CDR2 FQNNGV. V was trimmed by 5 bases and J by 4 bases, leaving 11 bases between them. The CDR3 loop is CASSQAGFTEAFF. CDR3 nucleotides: TGTGCCAGCAGCCAAGCAGGGTTCACTGAAGCTTTCTTT.

This CDR3 reads CASNEGLNTEAFF. The CDR3 coding sequence is TGTGCCAGCAACGAGGGCCTGAACACTGAAGCTTTCTTT. The chain has TRBV2 and TRBJ1-1; the D is unclear. CDR3 length: 13 residues. Per the germline V gene, CDR1 is SNHLY and CDR2 is FYNNEI. Deletions cut 7 bases from V and 0 bases from J, with 9 bases between.

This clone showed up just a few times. CDR3 loop: CASSLASATQYF. For the CDR3, the DNA is TGTGCCAGCAGTTTGGCTAGCGCTACGCAGTATTTT. This rearrangement joins TRBV12-3 or TRBV12-4 to TRBJ2-3; a weak D match, TRBD2 (6 bases). V dropped 3 bases and J dropped 8 bases, with 9 bases sitting between them. The CDR3 is 12 amino acids.

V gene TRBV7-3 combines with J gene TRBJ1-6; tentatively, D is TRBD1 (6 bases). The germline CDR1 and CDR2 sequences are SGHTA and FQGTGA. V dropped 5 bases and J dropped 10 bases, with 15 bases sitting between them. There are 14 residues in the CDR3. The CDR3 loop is CASSLGGLRSPLHF. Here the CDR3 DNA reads TGTGCCAGCAGCCTCGGGGGGCTTAGGTCACCCCTCCACTTT.

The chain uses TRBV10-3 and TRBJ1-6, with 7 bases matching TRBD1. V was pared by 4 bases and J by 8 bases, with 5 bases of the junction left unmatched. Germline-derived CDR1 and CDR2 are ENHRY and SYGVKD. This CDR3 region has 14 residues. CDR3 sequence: CAISGGDRDSPLHF. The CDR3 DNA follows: TGTGCCATCAGTGGGGGGGACAGAGATTCACCCCTCCACTTT.

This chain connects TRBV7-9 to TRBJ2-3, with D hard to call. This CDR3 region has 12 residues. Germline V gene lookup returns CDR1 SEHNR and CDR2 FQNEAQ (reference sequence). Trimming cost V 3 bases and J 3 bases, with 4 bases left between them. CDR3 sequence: CASSFLTDTQYF. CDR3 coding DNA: TGTGCCAGCAGCTTTTTAACAGATACGCAGTATTTT.

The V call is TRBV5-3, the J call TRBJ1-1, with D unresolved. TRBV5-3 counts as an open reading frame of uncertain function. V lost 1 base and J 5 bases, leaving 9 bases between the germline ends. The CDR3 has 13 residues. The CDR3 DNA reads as TGTGCCAGAAGCTTGAAGGAGAGAACTGAAGCTTTCTTT. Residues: CARSLKERTEAFF.

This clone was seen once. CDR3 loop: CACLGGYTEAFF. In DNA form, the CDR3 reads TGTGCGTGCTTAGGGGGCTACACTGAAGCTTTCTTT. The chain is built from TRBV28 and TRBJ1-1; 7 bases map to TRBD1. Germline V gene data show CDR1 as MDHEN and CDR2 as SYDVKM. This CDR3 is 12 amino acids long. Full variable domain (remainder filled in from reference TRBV28 and TRBJ1-1): DVKVTQSSRYLVKRTGEKVFLECVQDMDHENMFWYRQDPGLGLRLIYFSYDVKMKEKGDIPEGYSVSREKKERFSLILESASTNQTSMYLCACLGGYTEAFFGQGTRLTVV.

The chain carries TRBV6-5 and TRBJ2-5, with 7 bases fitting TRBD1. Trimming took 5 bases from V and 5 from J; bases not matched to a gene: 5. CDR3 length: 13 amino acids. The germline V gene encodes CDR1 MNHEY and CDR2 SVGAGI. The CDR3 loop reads CASSLTGLETQYF. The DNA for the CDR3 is TGTGCCAGCAGTCTGACAGGGTTGGAGACCCAGTACTTC.

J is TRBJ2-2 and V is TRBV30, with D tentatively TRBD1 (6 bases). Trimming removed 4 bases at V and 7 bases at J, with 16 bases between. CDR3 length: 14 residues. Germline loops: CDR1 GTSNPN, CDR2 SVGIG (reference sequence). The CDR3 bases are TGTGCCTGGAATAAGGGGGTTGAAAACGGGGAGCTGTTTTTT. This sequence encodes CAWNKGVENGELFF.

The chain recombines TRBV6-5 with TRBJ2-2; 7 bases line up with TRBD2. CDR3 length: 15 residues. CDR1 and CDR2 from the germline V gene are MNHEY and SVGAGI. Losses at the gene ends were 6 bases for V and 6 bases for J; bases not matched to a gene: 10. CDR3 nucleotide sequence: TGTGCCAGCAGCAATGGGGAGGGTGGGCCCGGGGAGCTGTTTTTT. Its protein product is CASSNGEGGPGELFF.

CDR3 nucleotides: TGTGCCAGCAGTGAGGGGGAACAGGGAGTTAATCAGCCCCAGCATTTT. This translates into CASSEGEQGVNQPQHF. V is TRBV2 and J is TRBJ1-5; tentative D call: TRBD1 (6 bases). V was shortened by 3 bases and J by 4 bases, with 16 bases between the two germline ends. This CDR3 is 16 amino acids long. CDR1 and CDR2 from the germline V gene are SNHLY and FYNNEI. The variable domain in full, completed from reference TRBV2 and TRBJ1-5, reads EPEVTQTPSHQVTQMGQEVILRCVPISNHLYFYWYRQILGQKVEFLVSFYNNEISEKSEIFDDQFSVERPDGSNFTLKIRSTKLEDSAMYFCASSEGEQGVNQPQHFGDGTRLSIL.

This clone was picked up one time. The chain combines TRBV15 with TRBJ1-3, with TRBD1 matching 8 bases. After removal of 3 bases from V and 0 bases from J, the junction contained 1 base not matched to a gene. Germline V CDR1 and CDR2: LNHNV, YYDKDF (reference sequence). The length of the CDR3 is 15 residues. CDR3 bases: TGTGCCACCAGCAGGGGACAGGTCTCTGGAAACACCATATATTTT. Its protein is CATSRGQVSGNTIYF.

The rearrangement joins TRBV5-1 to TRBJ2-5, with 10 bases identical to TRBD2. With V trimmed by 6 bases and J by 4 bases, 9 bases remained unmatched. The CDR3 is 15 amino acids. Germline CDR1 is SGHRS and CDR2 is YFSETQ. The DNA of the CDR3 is TGCGCCAGCACCCGCTGGACTAGCGGAAGAGAGACCCAGTACTTC. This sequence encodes CASTRWTSGRETQYF.

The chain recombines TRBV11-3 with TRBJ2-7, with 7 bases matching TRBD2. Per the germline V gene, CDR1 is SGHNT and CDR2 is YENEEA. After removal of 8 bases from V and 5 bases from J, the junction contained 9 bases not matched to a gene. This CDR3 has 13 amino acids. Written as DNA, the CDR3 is TGTGCCAGCTCCGAGGGGAGGGCCAACGAGCAGTACTTC. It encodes CASSEGRANEQYF. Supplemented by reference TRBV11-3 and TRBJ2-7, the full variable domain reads EAGVVQSPRYKIIEKKQPVAFWCNPISGHNTLYWYLQNLGQGPELLIRYENEEAVDDSQLPKDRFSAERLKGVDSTLKIQPAELGDSAVYLCASSEGRANEQYFGPGTRLTVT.

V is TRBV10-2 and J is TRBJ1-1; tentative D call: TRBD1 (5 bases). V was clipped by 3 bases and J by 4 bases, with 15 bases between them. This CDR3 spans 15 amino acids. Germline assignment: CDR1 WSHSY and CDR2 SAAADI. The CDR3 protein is CASSEGKWGGTEAFF. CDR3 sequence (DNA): TGCGCCAGCAGTGAAGGGAAGTGGGGGGGCACTGAAGCTTTCTTT.